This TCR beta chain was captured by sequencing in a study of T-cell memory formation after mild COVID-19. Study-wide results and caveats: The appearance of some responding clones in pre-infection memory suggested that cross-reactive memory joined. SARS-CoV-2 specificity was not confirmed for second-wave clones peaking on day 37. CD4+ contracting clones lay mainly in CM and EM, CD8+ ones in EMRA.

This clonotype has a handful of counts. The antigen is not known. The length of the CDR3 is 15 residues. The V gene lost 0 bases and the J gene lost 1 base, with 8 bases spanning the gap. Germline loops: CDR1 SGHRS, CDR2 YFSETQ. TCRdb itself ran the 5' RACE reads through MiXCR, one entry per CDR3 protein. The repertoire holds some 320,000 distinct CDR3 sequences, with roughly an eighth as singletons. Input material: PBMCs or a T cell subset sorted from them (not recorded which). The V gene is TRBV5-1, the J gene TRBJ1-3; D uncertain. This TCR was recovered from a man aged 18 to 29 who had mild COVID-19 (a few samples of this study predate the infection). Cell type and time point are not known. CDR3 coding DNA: TGCGCCAGCAGCTTGGATGGAGGGTCTGGAAACACCATATATTTT. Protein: CASSLDGGSGNTIYF.